This T cell receptor (beta chain) came from a study of identical twins. A universal primer site arose from template switching, and cDNA bore unique molecular identifiers. TCRdb independently ran MiXCR on the 5' RACE reads; one entry per CDR3 protein. The data contain about 520,000 distinct CDR3 sequences, about 20% of them seen just once; the ten biggest clones take up under 0.95%. The CDR3 sequence is 14 residues long. The V and J ends lost 1 base and 6 bases respectively, with 13 bases between them. Looked up from germline, CDR1 is SGHTA and CDR2 is FQGNSA. These same records also appear under a second study, on T cells expressing NK-cell markers. Per that study: Six or seven donors showed dominant NKG2C+ clonotypes comprising about 1.0-7.5% of their CD8+ T cells.

The chain combines TRBV7-2 with TRBJ2-7; D gene unclear. This TCR came from a young woman in good health. Sample: CD4+ T cells sorted from blood. The DNA of the CDR3 is TGTGCCAGCAGCTTAGAGGCGGATCGTTCCGAGCAGTACTTC. It codes for CASSLEADRSEQYF.